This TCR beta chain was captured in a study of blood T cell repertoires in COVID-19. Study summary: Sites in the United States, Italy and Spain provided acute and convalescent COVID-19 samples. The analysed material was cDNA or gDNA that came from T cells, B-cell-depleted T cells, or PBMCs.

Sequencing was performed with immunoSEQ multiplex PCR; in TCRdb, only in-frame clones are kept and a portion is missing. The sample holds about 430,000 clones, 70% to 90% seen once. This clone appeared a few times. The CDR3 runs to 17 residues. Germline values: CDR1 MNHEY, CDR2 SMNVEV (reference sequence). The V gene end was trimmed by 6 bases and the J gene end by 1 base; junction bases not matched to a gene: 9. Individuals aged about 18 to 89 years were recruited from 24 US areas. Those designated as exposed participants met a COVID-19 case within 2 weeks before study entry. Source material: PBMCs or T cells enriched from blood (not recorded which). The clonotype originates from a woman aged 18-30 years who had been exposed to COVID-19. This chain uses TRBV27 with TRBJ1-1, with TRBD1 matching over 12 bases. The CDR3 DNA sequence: TGTGCCAGCAGGCCCGATGGGACAGGGGGCGCGAACACTGAAGCTTTCTTT. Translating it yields CASRPDGTGGANTEAFF.